One sample yielded the 30 T cell receptor beta chains listed below, sequenced in a study of a mutant IDH1 vaccine in newly diagnosed glioma. The assay was immunoSEQ multiplex PCR, and TCRdb's table has in-frame clones only and misses some. The repertoire has some 95,000 clones, about four fifths of them found once; the top ten carry 7.5%. Indicated time point: baseline, week 1 (first vaccination visit). This sample's treatment: pre-vaccination baseline after standard-of-care therapy. The starting material was PBMCs, obtained from a glioma patient treated with radiotherapy, temozolomide or both. The receptors come from a man between 35 and 55 years old with glioma.

CDR3: CASRGDTGELFF. The CDR3 DNA follows: TGCGCCAGCAGGGGGGACACCGGGGAGCTGTTTTTT. V gene TRBV10-2 combines with J gene TRBJ2-2; D may match TRBD1 or TRBD2 (5 bases each). The CDR3 loop spans 12 amino acids. V was shortened by 6 bases and J by 3 bases, with 5 bases between the two germline ends. Germline lookup yields CDR1 WSHSY and CDR2 SAAADI.

In its sample, this clone was seen a few times. The rearrangement uses TRBV5-4 and TRBJ1-1; D call uncertain. Trimming removed 0 bases at V and 3 bases at J, with 3 bases between. CDR3 size: 12 residues. Germline CDR1 SGHNT, CDR2 YYREEE (reference sequence). The CDR3 sequence: CASSLGDTEAFF. CDR3 bases: TGTGCCAGCAGCTTGGGTGACACTGAAGCTTTCTTT.

The rearrangement uses TRBV4-3 and TRBJ2-3; TRBD1 agrees at 7 bases. Germline CDR1 reads LGHNA; CDR2 reads YSLEER. This CDR3 region has 17 residues. The trim removed 1 base at V and 1 base at J, leaving 8 bases unmatched. In DNA form, the CDR3 reads TGCGCCAGCAGCCAAGGACCGACAGGGATCGGCACAGATACGCAGTATTTT. This translates into CASSQGPTGIGTDTQYF.

This clone turned up a few times. The rearrangement links TRBV19 to TRBJ1-5, with D perhaps TRBD1 (6 bases). Trimming removed 7 bases from V and 5 bases from J, with 9 bases in between. The CDR3 spans 12 residues. Germline V gene sequence: CDR1 LNHDA, CDR2 SQIVND (reference sequence). CDR3 amino acids: CASKTGDQPQHF. In nucleotides, the CDR3 is TGTGCCAGTAAGACAGGTGATCAGCCCCAGCATTTT.

J is TRBJ1-5 and V is TRBV9, with D possibly being TRBD1 (5 bases). CDR3 length: 13 residues. V lost 2 bases, J lost 2 bases, and 5 bases lay in between. The germline CDR1 and CDR2 sequences are SGDLS and YYNGEE. This CDR3 is CASSVTGNQPQHF. The CDR3 region has the DNA TGTGCCAGCAGCGTGACAGGCAATCAGCCCCAGCATTTT.

The table lists this clone with a count of one. V and J are TRBV9 and TRBJ1-1, with D uncertain. The CDR3 has 13 amino acids. CDR1 is SGDLS, CDR2 YYNGEE, per germline. Trimming pared 4 bases from V and 1 base from J, leaving 8 bases between. CDR3 region: CASSRTANTEAFF. DNA for the CDR3: TGTGCCAGCAGCCGGACGGCGAACACTGAAGCTTTCTTT.

The rearrangement joins TRBV19 to TRBJ1-5; D is undetermined. The germline gives CDR1 LNHDA, CDR2 SQIVND (reference sequence). This CDR3 comprises 15 residues. Trimming pared 3 bases from V and 4 bases from J, leaving 13 bases between. The CDR3 DNA reads as TGTGCCAGTAGTATCGATGAGAGGAGAAATCAGCCCCAGCATTTT. This codes for CASSIDERRNQPQHF. Variable domain in full (rest from reference TRBV19 and TRBJ1-5): DGGITQSPKYLFRKEGQNVTLSCEQNLNHDAMYWYRQDPGQGLRLIYYSQIVNDFQKGDIAEGYSVSREKKESFPLTVTSAQKNPTAFYLCASSIDERRNQPQHFGDGTRLSIL.

The J gene is TRBJ2-5, the V gene TRBV27; 8 bases match TRBD2. The CDR3 length is 16 residues. V was pared by 6 bases and J by 5 bases, with 14 bases of the junction left unmatched. Germline V gives CDR1 MNHEY, CDR2 SMNVEV (reference sequence). The CDR3 region is CASRSQRGPRLETQYF. CDR3 in DNA: TGTGCCAGCAGGTCTCAGCGGGGGCCCCGTCTGGAGACCCAGTACTTC.

The chain joins TRBV7-2 to TRBJ1-2, with D tentatively TRBD1 (5 bases). Germline V gives CDR1 SGHTA, CDR2 FQGNSA. V was cut by 5 bases and J by 1 base, with 17 bases left in between. This CDR3 contains 16 residues. CDR3 region: CASSPDSLYLNYGYTF. Here the CDR3 DNA reads TGTGCCAGCAGCCCAGACAGCCTCTACCTTAACTATGGCTACACCTTC.

The chain recombines TRBV15 with TRBJ1-3; no definite D call. The CDR3 contains 15 residues. Trimming left V 0 bases short and J 8 bases short, with 14 bases between. Germline V gene data show CDR1 as LNHNV and CDR2 as YYDKDF (reference sequence). The CDR3 sequence is CATSRDRGGPHTIYF. The CDR3 DNA reads as TGTGCCACCAGCAGAGATCGAGGAGGGCCCCACACCATATATTTT.

V usage is TRBV18 and J usage is TRBJ2-5; D is unresolved. Trimming pared 3 bases from V and 1 base from J, leaving 6 bases between. The CDR3 extends over 13 amino acids. Germline-derived CDR1 and CDR2 are KGHSH and LQKENI. The chain's CDR3 is CASSPRPQETQYF. The CDR3 nucleotides read TGTGCCAGCTCACCGCGACCCCAAGAGACCCAGTACTTC.

J is TRBJ2-3 and V is TRBV7-2, with a possible D match to TRBD2 (6 bases). The V end was cut by 1 base, the J end by 1 base, with 6 bases between. The CDR3 loop spans 14 amino acids. In germline, CDR1 is SGHTA, CDR2 FQGNSA. CDR3 nucleotides: TGTGCCAGCAGCTTAGAGCGGGGCACAGATACGCAGTATTTT. Translated: CASSLERGTDTQYF. The full variable domain, in which reference TRBV7-2 and TRBJ2-3 provide the parts outside the CDR3, is GAGVSQSPSNKVTEKGKDVELRCDPISGHTALYWYRQSLGQGLEFLIYFQGNSAPDKSGLPSDRFSAERTGGSVSTLTIQRTQQEDSAVYLCASSLERGTDTQYFGPGTRLTVL.

V usage is TRBV21-1 and J usage is TRBJ2-7; the D segment call TRBD2 is taken from the table without a DNA check. TRBV21-1 is flagged as a pseudogene. CDR3 size: 13 residues. CDR3 loop: CASSLLGPYEQYF. The CDR3 DNA sequence: TGTGCCAGCAGCCTGCTCGGTCCTTACGAGCAGTACTTC.

The chain uses TRBV15 and TRBJ2-5; D remains ambiguous. Trimming left V 8 bases short and J 0 bases short, with 10 bases between. This CDR3 region has 13 residues. The germline V gene encodes CDR1 LNHNV and CDR2 YYDKDF (reference sequence). DNA of the CDR3: TGTGCCACCTCACTGGGGTACCAAGAGACCCAGTACTTC. Amino acid sequence: CATSLGYQETQYF. Variable domain in full (rest from reference TRBV15 and TRBJ2-5): DAMVIQNPRYQVTQFGKPVTLSCSQTLNHNVMYWYQQKSSQAPKLLFHYYDKDFNNEADTPDNFQSRRPNTSFCFLDIRSPGLGDTAMYLCATSLGYQETQYFGPGTRLLVL.

V usage is TRBV6-6 and J usage is TRBJ1-1, with D hard to call. Germline CDR1 reads MNHNY; CDR2 reads SVGAGI (reference sequence). V dropped 5 bases and J dropped 3 bases, with 13 bases sitting between them. CDR3 length equals 14 residues. The CDR3 nucleotides read TGTGCCAGCAGTGTGAAGGGCGGGGACACTGAAGCTTTCTTT. It is translated as CASSVKGGDTEAFF.

V usage is TRBV18 and J usage is TRBJ2-2; 10 bases map to TRBD1. V gave up 4 bases and J gave up 7 bases; unmatched junction bases: 6. Germline V gene lookup returns CDR1 KGHSH and CDR2 LQKENI. This CDR3 region has 15 residues. The CDR3 nucleotides are TGTGCCAGCTCACTCGGGACAGGGGCCGGCGGGGAGCTGTTTTTT. It yields the protein CASSLGTGAGGELFF.

This chain joins TRBV11-2 and TRBJ2-7; D might be TRBD2 (6 bases). The V gene's germline CDR1 is SGHAT and CDR2 FQNNGV. This CDR3 comprises 13 residues. Between the trimmed V and J ends, which lost 1 base and 7 bases, there was a span of 11 bases. The CDR3 coding sequence is TGTGCCAGCAGCTTAGGCGGGGAACGGGAGCAGTACTTC. Translated: CASSLGGEREQYF.

The chain links TRBV5-1 to TRBJ2-1; D is possibly TRBD1 or TRBD2 (6 bases each). Trimming pared 2 bases from V and 10 bases from J, leaving 16 bases between. The CDR3 sequence is 14 residues long. CDR1 is SGHRS, CDR2 YFSETQ, per germline. CDR3 coding DNA: TGCGCCAGCAGCTTTACCCGGGGGCGTCAGGAGCAGTTCTTC. Its protein product is CASSFTRGRQEQFF.

V gene TRBV4-3 combines with J gene TRBJ2-1, with 11 bases identical to TRBD2. Germline CDR1 and CDR2: LGHNA and YSLEER. The length of the CDR3 is 15 residues. V was pared by 1 base and J by 10 bases, with 6 bases of the junction left unmatched. The CDR3 here is CASSQALLAGVEQFF. The CDR3, as DNA: TGCGCCAGCAGCCAAGCCCTACTAGCGGGGGTCGAGCAGTTCTTC.

Comment on this clone: Germline and junction disagree at one end, which may indicate a read error. The identical CDR3 is also encoded by other nucleotide sequences in the sample. V usage is TRBV19 and J usage is TRBJ1-2, with D unclear. Germline V lookup: CDR1 LNHDA, CDR2 SQIVND (reference sequence). The CDR3 runs 14 residues. The DNA of the CDR3 is TGCGCCAGTAGTACCCAAGGGACTAACTATGGCTACACCTTC. It translates to CASSTQGTNYGYTF.

For this clone: Other DNA variants within this sample encode the same CDR3. This sequence joins TRBV6-5 and TRBJ1-1; possible D gene TRBD1, 6 bases. This CDR3 is built from 14 residues. V was cut by 0 bases and J by 5 bases, with 10 bases left in between. Per the germline V gene, CDR1 is MNHEY and CDR2 is SVGAGI. DNA for the CDR3: TGTGCCAGCAGTTACTCAGGGGGAAATACTGAAGCTTTCTTT. This gives the protein CASSYSGGNTEAFF.

The gene calls are TRBV5-6 and TRBJ2-5; D perhaps matches TRBD2 (5 bases). With 2 bases removed from V and 7 bases from J, the gap between germline ends came to 9 bases. CDR3 length: 12 amino acids. Looked up from germline, CDR1 is SGHDT and CDR2 is YYEEEE. CDR3 coding DNA: TGTGCCAGCAGCTTAACTAGTGGGACCCAGTACTTC. It is translated as CASSLTSGTQYF.

The genes are TRBV11-2 and TRBJ1-2, with 9 bases identical to TRBD1. There are 15 residues in the CDR3. Germline CDR1 and CDR2: SGHAT and FQNNGV. V gave up 5 bases and J gave up 7 bases; unmatched junction bases: 11. The CDR3 here is CASSGRTGGRGGYTF. The CDR3 DNA is TGTGCCAGCAGCGGCCGAACAGGGGGCCGTGGTGGCTACACCTTC.

This clone was seen a few times. The rearrangement links TRBV4-2 to TRBJ2-5; a possible D gene is TRBD2 (5 bases). This CDR3 spans 14 amino acids. CDR1 and CDR2 (germline): LGHNA, YNFKEQ. Trimming pared 2 bases from V and 4 bases from J, leaving 11 bases between. CDR3 bases: TGTGCCAGCAGCCAAAGCGGTCTGGCAGAGACCCAGTACTTC. Amino acid sequence: CASSQSGLAETQYF.

This rearrangement joins TRBV7-2 to TRBJ2-7; TRBD2 aligns across 7 bases. V trimming: 10 bases; J trimming: 1 base; junction bases outside the gene matches: 7. Germline V gene data show CDR1 as SGHTA and CDR2 as FQGNSA. CDR3 length: 13 amino acids. The CDR3 nucleotides read TGTGCCACGGGGCTAGCGGTATCCTACGAGCAGTACTTC. This encodes CATGLAVSYEQYF.

This clone occurred a few times. This chain connects TRBV30 to TRBJ2-7; the D is unclear. The V gene's germline CDR1 is GTSNPN and CDR2 SVGIG (reference sequence). The CDR3 extends over 12 amino acids. The germline V and J ends were trimmed by 8 bases and 7 bases, with 18 bases remaining between them. CDR3 in DNA: TGTGCCCTCGGTGTAACTATGGGGGAGCAGTACTTC. The encoded protein is CALGVTMGEQYF.

This chain connects TRBV5-5 to TRBJ2-7; 9 bases line up with TRBD1. The V gene end was trimmed by 3 bases and the J gene end by 7 bases; junction bases not matched to a gene: 2. The CDR3 has 12 residues. Germline V gives CDR1 SGHKS, CDR2 YYEKEE (reference sequence). For the CDR3, the DNA is TGTGCCAGCAGCTGGACAGGGGTAGAGCAGTACTTC. It specifies CASSWTGVEQYF.

This clone has only one observation. V gene TRBV7-9 combines with J gene TRBJ1-1; tentative D call: TRBD1 (6 bases). The ends were cut back, 4 bases at V and 1 base at J, with 16 bases in the middle. The CDR3 is 16 amino acids. CDR1 and CDR2 (germline): SEHNR, FQNEAQ (reference sequence). The CDR3 protein is CASSSTGGRGNTEAFF. The CDR3 DNA is TGTGCCAGCAGCTCTACTGGGGGGCGCGGGAACACTGAAGCTTTCTTT.

This chain links TRBV6-6 with TRBJ2-7; 7 nucleotides line up with TRBD1. Per germline, CDR1 MNHNY and CDR2 SVGAGI (reference sequence). J gave up 6 bases and V 2 bases, and 10 bases lay outside the gene matches. The length of the CDR3 is 15 residues. In DNA, the CDR3 is TGTGCCAGCAGTTACGGGGACAGCCCTAGGGGCGAGCAGTACTTC. Translation gives CASSYGDSPRGEQYF.

This rearrangement joins TRBV7-9 to TRBJ1-4, with 9 bases aligning to TRBD1. Germline V gene lookup returns CDR1 SEHNR and CDR2 FQNEAQ (reference sequence). The trim removed 5 bases at V and 7 bases at J, leaving 8 bases unmatched. This CDR3 contains 15 residues. CDR3 DNA sequence: TGTGCCAGCAGCGAGAGCGGGACAGGGAGTGAAAAACTGTTTTTT. Amino acid sequence: CASSESGTGSEKLFF.